The present T cell receptor beta chain was sequenced within a study of cytomegalovirus exposure and HLA in healthy donors. Study-wide results and limits: Previously analyzed data showed that most TCR beta V segments were productive at a frequency of about 87% or about 30%. The presence/absence work took it that sequencing depth was about the same across donors.

On this clone itself: Its antigen is as yet unknown.

The CDR3 has 16 residues. Germline V CDR1 and CDR2: SGHRS, YFSETQ. Losses at the gene ends were 1 base for V and 1 base for J; bases not matched to a gene: 8. Use of 60 Vbeta and 13 Jbeta primers characterized the PCR. Assay: immunoSEQ multiplex PCR; the TCRdb copy retains only in-frame clones and omits some. Of fewer than 250,000 clones listed, approximately 79% are singletons. Sequenced input: PBMCs. The chain carries TRBV5-1 and TRBJ2-7; 7 positions agree with TRBD1. This sequence was found in a male donor in good health and CMV-seronegative. CDR3 protein: CASSLLAGGGSYEQYF. CDR3 nucleotide sequence: TGCGCCAGCAGCTTGTTAGCAGGGGGTGGATCCTACGAGCAGTACTTC.